These T cell receptor beta chains were read from a single sample in a study of T cell changes during pregnancy in multiple sclerosis. Assay used: immunoSEQ multiplex PCR; TCRdb lists only in-frame clones, some missing. The sample has about 42,000 clones, more than 90% seen once. Sequenced material: CD4+ T cells from peripheral blood mononuclear cells, taken in the second trimester of pregnancy. These receptors all come from a female donor in good health, enrolled as a control in a pregnancy study. The CDR3 runs from the conserved cysteine through the conserved F or W. The D gene is left open where the match is weak. Rows may omit the clone size; those that give it use once, few, many or a size class.

abundance: .
v_gene: TRBV18
j_gene: TRBJ1-2
d_gene: .
CDR3aa: CASSRDTNYGYTF
CDR3nt: TGTGCCAGCTCACGGGACACTAACTATGGCTACACCTTC

abundance: .
v_gene: TRBV19
j_gene: TRBJ1-3
d_gene: .
CDR3aa: CASSIRTIGDTIYF
CDR3nt: TGTGCCAGTAGTATCCGGACCATCGGGGACACCATATATTTT

abundance: .
v_gene: TRBV7-2
j_gene: TRBJ2-5
d_gene: TRBD1
CDR3aa: CASSSGTGAQETQYF
CDR3nt: TGTGCCAGCAGCTCGGGGACAGGGGCTCAAGAGACCCAGTACTTC

abundance: few
v_gene: TRBV10-3
j_gene: TRBJ2-7
d_gene: .
CDR3aa: CAISTTGTPYEQYF
CDR3nt: TGTGCCATCAGTACGACAGGGACTCCCTACGAGCAGTACTTC

abundance: once
v_gene: TRBV30
j_gene: TRBJ2-7
d_gene: .
CDR3aa: CAWKGVPYEQYF
CDR3nt: TGTGCCTGGAAAGGAGTACCCTACGAGCAGTACTTC

abundance: once
v_gene: TRBV2
j_gene: TRBJ2-7
d_gene: .
CDR3aa: CASSGRGIDEQYF
CDR3nt: TGTGCCAGCAGTGGCAGGGGTATCGACGAGCAGTACTTC

abundance: few
v_gene: TRBV28
j_gene: TRBJ2-2
d_gene: .
CDR3aa: CASRTTFRELFF
CDR3nt: TGTGCCAGCAGAACGACTTTCCGGGAGCTGTTTTTT

abundance: .
v_gene: TRBV5-1
j_gene: TRBJ2-3
d_gene: .
CDR3aa: CASRAGYTDTQYF
CDR3nt: TGCGCCAGCCGCGCGGGGTACACAGATACGCAGTATTTT

abundance: .
v_gene: TRBV7-9
j_gene: TRBJ2-7
d_gene: .
CDR3aa: CASSLSTGSYEQYF
CDR3nt: TGTGCCAGCAGCTTATCAACAGGAAGCTACGAGCAGTACTTC

abundance: .
v_gene: TRBV7-3
j_gene: TRBJ2-7
d_gene: TRBD1
CDR3aa: CASSVKTGTYEQYF
CDR3nt: TGTGCCAGCAGCGTAAAGACAGGGACCTACGAGCAGTACTTC

abundance: .
v_gene: TRBV5-4
j_gene: TRBJ1-1
d_gene: .
CDR3aa: CASTVDPNREGTEAFF
CDR3nt: TGTGCCAGCACCGTGGACCCAAACAGGGAGGGCACTGAAGCTTTCTTT

abundance: .
v_gene: TRBV7-3
j_gene: TRBJ2-2
d_gene: .
CDR3aa: CASSPFLRAGNTGELFF
CDR3nt: TGTGCCAGCAGCCCCTTCCTCCGAGCGGGGAACACCGGGGAGCTGTTTTTT

abundance: .
v_gene: TRBV6-1
j_gene: TRBJ2-5
d_gene: TRBD2
CDR3aa: CASSEGLKETQYF
CDR3nt: TGTGCCAGCAGTGAGGGACTAAAAGAGACCCAGTACTTC

abundance: few
v_gene: TRBV6-5
j_gene: TRBJ1-1
d_gene: .
CDR3aa: CASTKPTGGNTEAFF
CDR3nt: TGTGCCAGCACCAAGCCGACAGGAGGGAACACTGAAGCTTTCTTT

abundance: .
v_gene: TRBV11-3
j_gene: TRBJ2-3
d_gene: .
CDR3aa: CASSLEGMEGDTQYF
CDR3nt: TGTGCCAGCAGCTTAGAGGGGATGGAGGGAGATACGCAGTATTTT

abundance: .
v_gene: TRBV7-9
j_gene: TRBJ1-3
d_gene: .
CDR3aa: CASSLANSGNTIYF
CDR3nt: TGTGCCAGCAGCTTAGCCAACTCTGGAAACACCATATATTTT

abundance: .
v_gene: TRBV7-2
j_gene: TRBJ2-5
d_gene: TRBD1
CDR3aa: CASSLSDRDQETQYF
CDR3nt: TGTGCCAGCAGCTTATCGGACAGGGATCAAGAGACCCAGTACTTC

abundance: .
v_gene: TRBV19
j_gene: TRBJ2-7
d_gene: .
CDR3aa: CASSVPSSYEQYF
CDR3nt: TGTGCCAGTAGTGTCCCGAGCTCCTACGAGCAGTACTTC

abundance: .
v_gene: TRBV18
j_gene: TRBJ2-6
d_gene: .
CDR3aa: CASDGEAGANVLTF
CDR3nt: TGTGCCAGCGACGGGGAGGCTGGGGCCAACGTCCTGACTTTC

abundance: .
v_gene: TRBV7-9
j_gene: TRBJ2-6
d_gene: .
CDR3aa: CASEGGPGANVLTF
CDR3nt: TGTGCCAGCGAGGGGGGGCCCGGGGCCAACGTCCTGACTTTC

abundance: .
v_gene: TRBV29-1
j_gene: TRBJ2-5
d_gene: .
CDR3aa: CSVEDSGAAQETQYF
CDR3nt: TGCAGCGTTGAAGATTCAGGGGCTGCTCAAGAGACCCAGTACTTC